This T cell receptor beta chain originates from a study of chronic HIV infection and antiretroviral therapy. The V and J ends lost 1 base and 0 bases respectively, with 10 bases between them. CDR1 and CDR2 (germline): SGHTA, FQGNSA. This CDR3 spans 16 amino acids. TCRdb fed the 5' RACE reads into MiXCR, producing one record per CDR3 protein. The sample consists of some 38,000 distinct CDR3 sequences, 8.2% of them appearing once. Ten or more counts support this clonotype. The clonotype comes from an adult who had HIV and had not received antiretroviral therapy, or was an uninfected healthy control (not recorded which). Sequences were obtained from peripheral blood. The chain has TRBV7-2 and TRBJ1-3; D is uncertain. This CDR3 reads CASSLVGVSSGNTIYF. The CDR3 DNA sequence: TGTGCCAGCAGCTTAGTTGGCGTTAGCTCTGGAAACACCATATATTTT.